This is a list of T cell receptor beta chains from one sample in a study of blood T cells in healthy people across ages. TCRdb reprocessed the 5' RACE reads via MiXCR and lists one record per CDR3 protein. Here the sample spans about 760,000 distinct CDR3 sequences, approximately 25% being singletons. These data also formed part of another study, on T cells of mothers and their children.

Sample: blood. The source is a boy aged 5-17 years in good health. CDR3s include the opening cysteine and the closing phenylalanine or tryptophan. A D gene is named only where the DNA matches it firmly. Clone sizes are given selectively: once, few, many, or a class where the clone is expanded.

TRBV5-1	TRBJ2-7	NA	once	CASSFGTPSYYEQYF
TRBV9	TRBJ2-3	NA	NA	CASSVDGGHSDTQYF
TRBV6-6	TRBJ2-3	NA	few	CASSYSEAMSDTQYF
TRBV7-2	TRBJ1-4	NA	NA	CASSQVSGQGEKLFF
TRBV7-9	TRBJ1-2	TRBD1	few	CASSLSTGRYGYTF
TRBV11-1	TRBJ2-1	TRBD2	few	CASSLTSDLSNEQFF
TRBV29-1	TRBJ2-7	TRBD2	NA	CSVEGTSGEQYF
TRBV7-3	TRBJ2-2	NA	NA	CASSLLPGGGNAGELFF
TRBV28	TRBJ2-5	NA	few	CASSLVSGSQETQYF
TRBV4-2	TRBJ2-3	NA	NA	CASSQERGGPSTDTQYF
TRBV6-5	TRBJ1-1	TRBD1	NA	CASSGMQGDTEAFF
TRBV29-1	TRBJ1-2	NA	NA	CSVDWGREDYGYTF
TRBV28	TRBJ2-5	NA	few	CASSSAGWNQETQYF
TRBV7-9	TRBJ2-7	NA	few	CASSLAATTYEQYF
TRBV7-9	NA	NA	few	CASSSVPREEQFF
TRBV6-5	TRBJ1-1	TRBD1	NA	CASSSPQGGTFF
TRBV29-1	TRBJ2-5	NA	NA	CSATGWGAETQYF
TRBV28	TRBJ2-5	NA	few	CASSSRIFQETQYF
TRBV7-3	TRBJ2-1	NA	NA	CASSLDPRASYNEQFF
TRBV7-7	TRBJ2-5	NA	NA	CASSLEAGFETQYF
TRBV3-1	TRBJ2-7	NA	NA	CASSRFRLGQYEQYF
TRBV6-6	NA	TRBD1	NA	CASSQGQGHPSEQYF
TRBV5-1	TRBJ2-7	TRBD1	few	CASSPGTGKNSYEQYF
TRBV7-2	TRBJ2-1	TRBD1	few	CASSLGPGTGFHNEQFF
TRBV2	TRBJ2-5	TRBD2	few	CASSDGLAGGGETQYF
TRBV5-1	TRBJ2-5	TRBD2	NA	CASSPGLAGVWETQYF
TRBV7-9	TRBJ2-7	TRBD2	few	CASSNSGSWTYEQYF
TRBV5-6	TRBJ1-5	NA	few	CASSLGGVVSNQPQHF
TRBV29-1	TRBJ2-3	NA	NA	CSITYITQYF
TRBV29-1	TRBJ2-3	NA	few	CSVDTGIPDTQYF
TRBV9	TRBJ2-7	NA	NA	CASSVEGLPTYEQYF
TRBV5-1	TRBJ1-2	NA	NA	CASSLRTVSSGYTF
TRBV7-9	TRBJ1-1	NA	NA	CASSLAARGASF
TRBV20-1	TRBJ2-2	NA	many	CSARLNTGELFF
TRBV7-2	TRBJ1-2	NA	NA	CASSLAIGQSHYGYTF
TRBV20-1	TRBJ2-7	NA	NA	CSARGGTSYEQYF
TRBV6-1	TRBJ1-4	NA	few	CASSDLGDHEKLFF
TRBV7-2	TRBJ2-1	NA	NA	CASSLEVTRVNEQFF
TRBV2	NA	NA	few	CASSERGQFF
TRBV29-1	TRBJ2-5	NA	few	CSVEGGSETQYF
TRBV10-3	TRBJ1-4	NA	few	CATFGSRGEGEKLFF
TRBV20-1	TRBJ2-1	NA	NA	CSATAGLEQFF
TRBV7-9	TRBJ2-7	TRBD1	few	CASSPVDRESSYEQYF